This T cell receptor beta chain was documented in a study of identical twins. TCRdb recomputed calls from the 5' RACE reads with MiXCR, one row per CDR3 protein. The table lists roughly 480,000 distinct CDR3 sequences, roughly 26% of them singletons. Findings and caveats of the study: Reduced insertions were recorded for abundant cord blood beta clonotypes, with no such pattern in memory repertoires. Conclusions leaned on cross-sectional statistical analysis and did not track the same donors over time.

Germline CDR1 SQVTM, CDR2 ANQGSEA. This CDR3 comprises 13 residues. V was clipped by 1 base and J by 4 bases, with 9 bases between them. Note on this clonotype: As yet, its antigen is unknown.

Every sampled donor was Caucasian and healthy. The same data also went into a second study, on T cells expressing NK-cell markers. That source reports: Each TCR beta repertoire originated in sorted T cells that were CD3+CD56+NKG2C+, CD3+CD56+NKG2C- or CD3+CD56-NKG2C+.

The TCR sequence derives from a woman aged 18-35 years in good health. Source material: CD4+ T cells sorted from blood. The V call is TRBV29-1, the J call TRBJ2-3; D unclear. This CDR3 is CSVEGTLADTQYF. The CDR3 DNA sequence: TGCAGCGTTGAAGGGACCCTGGCAGATACGCAGTATTTT.